A selection of T cell receptor beta chains follows, all from one sample in a study of T-cell reconstitution after alpha-beta-depleted transplantation in children. TCRdb used MiXCR to reprocess the PCR reads, holding one entry per CDR3 protein. The sample yields just over 950,000 distinct CDR3 sequences, roughly 29% seen once. The specimen comprised PBMCs, mostly from graft donor cells, sampled 360 days after TCRalphabeta/CD19-depleted stem cell transplant. These receptors originate from a boy in the first two years of life who had a stem cell transplant for SCID, so the T cells may come from the graft donor. Both conserved end residues are trimmed from each CDR3.

J: TRBJ2-7; V: TRBV7-6; CDR3: ASSLTVDIDYEQY
J: TRBJ2-2; V: TRBV5-1; CDR3: ASSLRWVQSNTGELF
J: TRBJ2-7; V: TRBV12-3/TRBV12-4; CDR3: ASSLVPQGYEQY
J: TRBJ2-3; V: TRBV5-1; CDR3: ASGQGLNTDTQY
J: TRBJ2-3; V: TRBV12-3/TRBV12-4; CDR3: ASRPVPGLPDTDTQY
J: TRBJ2-1; V: TRBV7-2; CDR3: ASSASAGGDNEQF
J: TRBJ2-5; V: TRBV6-8; CDR3: ASTPQDGGGETQY
J: TRBJ2-7; V: TRBV7-9; CDR3: ASSPSPRFYEQY
J: TRBJ2-3; V: TRBV11-2; CDR3: ASSLVAGAGTDTQY
J: TRBJ1-6; V: TRBV5-1; CDR3: ASSAGFGYSPLH
J: TRBJ2-2; V: TRBV6-5; CDR3: ASSYAPGLAGKAGELF
J: TRBJ1-1; V: TRBV6-1; CDR3: ASRGGRCCRFMAF
J: TRBJ1-4; V: TRBV12-3/TRBV12-4; CDR3: ASSSAPRDEKLF
J: TRBJ1-5; V: TRBV4-1; CDR3: ASSQGQDQPQH
J: TRBJ2-1; V: TRBV12-3/TRBV12-4; CDR3: ASSLAPRAHEQF
J: TRBJ2-1; V: TRBV3-1; CDR3: ASSQDARGPYNEQF
J: TRBJ2-7; V: TRBV11-2; CDR3: ASSLHRGWSSYEQY
J: TRBJ2-3; V: TRBV29-1; CDR3: SVEPEPLAGRTDTQY
J: TRBJ2-7; V: TRBV20-1; CDR3: SAINSYEQY
J: TRBJ2-7; V: TRBV3-1; CDR3: ASSPTSRAIYEQY
J: TRBJ2-1; V: TRBV11-2; CDR3: ASSLDSVGTSFYNEQF
J: TRBJ1-2; V: TRBV6-4; CDR3: ASRIDRGDGYT
J: TRBJ1-1; V: TRBV10-3; CDR3: ATRTGKSQATEAF
J: TRBJ2-1; V: TRBV6-2/TRBV6-3; CDR3: ASSYWPRPSNEQF
J: TRBJ2-1; V: TRBV5-5; CDR3: ASSTRLATWGYNEQF
J: TRBJ2-7; V: TRBV6-2/TRBV6-3; CDR3: ASSYPLRTSGAYEQY
J: TRBJ2-2; V: TRBV5-1; CDR3: ASNSDRENTGELF
J: TRBJ2-5; V: TRBV5-1; CDR3: ASSLALEQETQY
J: TRBJ2-3; V: TRBV4-1; CDR3: ASSQEYPDTQY
J: TRBJ2-5; V: TRBV28; CDR3: ASLMAGWETQY
J: TRBJ2-1; V: TRBV12-3/TRBV12-4; CDR3: ASSLAVSRTELRYYNEQF
J: TRBJ2-7; V: TRBV29-1; CDR3: SVPNPAGASYEQY
J: TRBJ2-5; V: TRBV11-2; CDR3: ASRPTRGGKGGTQY
J: TRBJ2-7; V: TRBV5-1; CDR3: ASSLDFRDYEQY
J: TRBJ2-1; V: TRBV5-1; CDR3: ASSFYRASGASSYNEQF
J: TRBJ2-1; V: TRBV27; CDR3: ASSLRQGAQNEQF
J: TRBJ1-1; V: TRBV7-2; CDR3: ASSPMHKSPEAF
J: TRBJ2-1; V: TRBV4-1; CDR3: ASSQDSVSYNEQF
J: TRBJ2-5; V: TRBV5-1; CDR3: ASSRGYEETQY
J: TRBJ2-1; V: TRBV5-1; CDR3: ASSLDGVPNEQF
J: TRBJ2-3; V: TRBV3-1; CDR3: ASSQGTGTKY
J: TRBJ2-7; V: TRBV21-1; CDR3: ASSTGGQGYEQY
J: TRBJ2-7; V: TRBV12-3/TRBV12-4; CDR3: ASSFLAGADPLSMEQY
J: TRBJ1-1; V: TRBV15; CDR3: ATSLGHQNTEAF
J: TRBJ1-5; V: TRBV6-5; CDR3: ASSYHTGPVMFGNQPQH
J: TRBJ2-1; V: TRBV12-3/TRBV12-4; CDR3: ASSLADRYYNEQF
J: TRBJ1-1; V: TRBV5-1; CDR3: ASKVQTGMNTEAF